This TCR beta chain was captured in a study of response to subunit inactivated influenza vaccine (dated by TCRdb to 2016 to 2019). With regard to the full study: To follow how T cells responded to a trivalent subunit inactivated influenza vaccine, the researchers relied on deep quantitative profiling of the T cell receptor repertoire. The paper's findings and limits, for the study overall: It was suggested by the authors that each seasonal influenza vaccination may recruit only a limited number of new T cells.

This clonotype was recorded a few times. What this receptor recognizes is not known. No much larger clone is present one base from it, and per-base qualities are unavailable. Receptor amplification or capture employed RT-PCR. Instrument on record: Illumina HiSeq 2500. The public reads were reprocessed in TCRdb via fastp at Q25 and MiXCR, keeping in-frame beta chains. Each entry merges the rows of one CDR3 protein and shows their most common DNA and genes. This sample holds about 500,000 distinct CDR3 sequences; approximately 15% were observed only once. The ten top clones hold 3% of the sample. Reading the germline V gene (reference sequence) gives CDR1 MNHEY and CDR2 SMNVEV. The CDR3 measures 16 amino acids from cysteine to phenylalanine. The retained sequence is limited to the CDR3, 48 bases, with the frame set at the first base.

Here the chain combines TRBV27 and TRBJ2-2; the D gene assignment is ambiguous. The source was CD4+ T cells sorted from PBMCs, collected 23 to 25 months after vaccination. The receptor was isolated from a man aged 50-75 years who received an inactivated influenza vaccine. Donor details come from another sample of the same person, matched by shared clones. Here the CDR3 is given as CATSLSLRPNTGELFF. The sequenced DNA is TGTGCAACCAGTTTAAGTCTCCGGCCTAACACCGGGGAGCTGTTTTTT.